This TCR beta chain emerged from a study of cytomegalovirus exposure and HLA in healthy donors. In the PCR, 60 Vbeta and 13 Jbeta primers were used. Some clones are missing from TCRdb's copy, which holds only in-frame ones; the method was immunoSEQ multiplex PCR. The table records 200,000 to 250,000 clones, roughly four fifths of them present only once. Concerning this clone: What it recognizes is unknown.

Study findings and constraints: Most subjects' HLA-A and HLA-B alleles were reportedly predicted from TCR beta sequences. The dataset shows that most TCR sequences were rare, while some public TCRs occurred in many donors. Follow-up analysis seemed to connect common viral pathogens with several of the most significant clusters identified. A later analysis reportedly found that, within productive TCRs, an Asian-associated ancestry cluster had fewer N-insertions than the mean observed across the roughly 700 donors.

CDR1 is MNHEY, CDR2 SMNVEV, per germline (reference sequence). V was clipped by 5 bases and J by 6 bases, with 16 bases between them. This CDR3 has 15 residues. Material: PBMCs. The sequence was collected from a girl aged 2-10 years in good health and CMV-seronegative. The rearrangement joins TRBV27 to TRBJ1-4; tentative D call: TRBD1 (6 bases). The CDR3 sequence is CASSPQTGGDEKLFF. As DNA, the CDR3 is TGTGCCAGCAGTCCCCAGACAGGTGGGGATGAAAAACTGTTTTTT.